This T cell receptor (beta chain) was identified in a study of follicular helper T cells after annual influenza vaccination. Study-level results: Most later recoveries of Day 7 ICOS+CD38+ clones were ICOS-CD38- cTfh. ICOS+CD38+ cTfh clonality tracked population frequency, and its change tracked circulating plasmablast change. Just about 9.5-21% of cells analyzed had recovered productive TCRB sequences.

As for this clone: Its antigen is not known.

Time point meaning: 2015-2016 season, pre-vaccination. Sequencing of TCRB used Survey level resolution. TCRdb keeps only in-frame clones here, not all; method: immunoSEQ multiplex PCR. Counted here are 9,500 to 15,000 clones, nearly 80% occurring once; the ten biggest clones make up about 3.7%. This specimen was CXCR5+ CD38- circulating T follicular helper cells from blood, taken on the day of influenza vaccination. Subset described: circulating Tfh, non-naive CD4+CXCR5+PD-1+ (ICOS+CD38+ or ICOS-CD38-). The TCR was taken from an adult who received the influenza vaccine.

CDR3 region: CASSVRGQGGEKLFF. The CDR3 coding sequence is TGTGCCAGCAGTGTCCGCGGACAGGGGGGCGAAAAACTGTTTTTT. The chain is built from TRBV2 and TRBJ1-4; 10 nucleotides line up with TRBD1. Germline V gene lookup returns CDR1 SNHLY and CDR2 FYNNEI. V trimming: 4 bases; J trimming: 8 bases; junction bases outside the gene matches: 7. The CDR3 covers 15 residues.